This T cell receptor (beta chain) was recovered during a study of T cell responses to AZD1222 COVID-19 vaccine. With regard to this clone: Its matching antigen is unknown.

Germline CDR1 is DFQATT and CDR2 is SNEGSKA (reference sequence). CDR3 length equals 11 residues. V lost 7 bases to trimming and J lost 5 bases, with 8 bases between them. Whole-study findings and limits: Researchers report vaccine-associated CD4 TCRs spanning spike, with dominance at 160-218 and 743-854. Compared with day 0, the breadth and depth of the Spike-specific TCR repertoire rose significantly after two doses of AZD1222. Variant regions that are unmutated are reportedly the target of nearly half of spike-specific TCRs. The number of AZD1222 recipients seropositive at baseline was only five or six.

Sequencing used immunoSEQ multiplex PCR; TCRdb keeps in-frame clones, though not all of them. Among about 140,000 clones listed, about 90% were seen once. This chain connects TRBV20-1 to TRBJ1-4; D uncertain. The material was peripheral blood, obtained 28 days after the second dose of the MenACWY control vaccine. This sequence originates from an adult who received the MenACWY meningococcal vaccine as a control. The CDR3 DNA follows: TGCAGTGTTGAAAAAAATGAAAAACTGTTTTTT. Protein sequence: CSVEKNEKLFF.